Listed below are T cell receptor beta chains from one sample, sequenced in a study of blood T cell repertoires in COVID-19. Sequencing used immunoSEQ multiplex PCR; TCRdb keeps in-frame clones, though not all of them. Among roughly 250,000 clones, 80% to 85% were seen once, and the ten largest hold roughly 12%. The sample consisted of peripheral blood. The receptors were sampled from a woman in her sixties with active or convalescent COVID-19. The CDR3 runs from the conserved cysteine through the conserved F or W. Each record gives: clone size, J gene, D gene, V gene, CDR3 length, CDR3 DNA, CDR3 protein. The D gene is left open where the match is weak. Clone sizes are given selectively: once, few, many, or a class where the clone is expanded.

abundance: .
j_gene: TRBJ2-1
d_gene: TRBD1
v_gene: TRBV3-1/TRBV3-2
len: 16
CDR3nt: TGTGCCAGCAGCCAAACAGGGGGGCAGCCGGACAATGAGCAGTTCTTC
CDR3aa: CASSQTGGQPDNEQFF

abundance: .
j_gene: TRBJ2-7
d_gene: TRBD1
v_gene: TRBV5-1
len: 15
CDR3nt: TGCGCCAGCAGCCTATGGACAGGGGTTTCCTACGAGCAGTACTTC
CDR3aa: CASSLWTGVSYEQYF

abundance: .
j_gene: TRBJ2-1
d_gene: .
v_gene: TRBV4-1
len: 20
CDR3nt: TGCGCCAGCAGCCAAGGAAGAATTAGGGGGACGCTAGCGGACTACAATGAGCAGTTCTTC
CDR3aa: CASSQGRIRGTLADYNEQFF

abundance: .
j_gene: TRBJ1-4
d_gene: .
v_gene: TRBV7-2
len: 15
CDR3nt: TGTGCCAGCAGCTTAGGGGGAGGGAAACAGGGAAAACTGTTTTTT
CDR3aa: CASSLGGGKQGKLFF

abundance: once
j_gene: TRBJ2-5
d_gene: .
v_gene: TRBV30
len: 14
CDR3nt: TGTGCCTGGAGTGTGAACAGGTACCAAGAGACCCAGTACTTC
CDR3aa: CAWSVNRYQETQYF

abundance: .
j_gene: TRBJ1-1
d_gene: TRBD1
v_gene: TRBV7-2
len: 14
CDR3nt: TGTGCCAGCAGCTTCTCCCAGACAGGGACTGAAGCTTTCTTT
CDR3aa: CASSFSQTGTEAFF

abundance: .
j_gene: TRBJ2-3
d_gene: TRBD1
v_gene: TRBV18
len: 16
CDR3nt: TGTGCCAGCTCGCCTAACGGACAGGGTACCACAGATACGCAGTATTTT
CDR3aa: CASSPNGQGTTDTQYF

abundance: .
j_gene: TRBJ1-2
d_gene: TRBD1
v_gene: TRBV7-9
len: 16
CDR3nt: TGTGCCAGCAGCAACCCCATTGGAACAGGGGACTATGGCTACACCTTC
CDR3aa: CASSNPIGTGDYGYTF

abundance: .
j_gene: TRBJ2-3
d_gene: .
v_gene: TRBV15
len: 17
CDR3nt: TGTGCCACCAGCAGAGATTATGGAGGACAGAGGACAGATACGCAGTATTTT
CDR3aa: CATSRDYGGQRTDTQYF

abundance: .
j_gene: TRBJ2-7
d_gene: .
v_gene: TRBV11-2
len: 13
CDR3nt: TGTGCCAGCAGGAGTGGCGGGGTATGGGAGCAGTACTTC
CDR3aa: CASRSGGVWEQYF

abundance: .
j_gene: TRBJ1-6
d_gene: .
v_gene: TRBV5-8
len: 13
CDR3nt: TGTGCCAGCGAGGGTCGGTGGGGTTCACCCCTCCACTTT
CDR3aa: CASEGRWGSPLHF

abundance: .
j_gene: TRBJ2-3
d_gene: TRBD2
v_gene: TRBV19
len: 15
CDR3nt: TGTGCCAGTAGTGGTAGCGGGTTTAGCACAGATACGCAGTATTTT
CDR3aa: CASSGSGFSTDTQYF

abundance: .
j_gene: TRBJ2-6
d_gene: .
v_gene: TRBV2
len: 16
CDR3nt: TGTGCCAGCAGTGGTGGACAGTCCTCTGGGGCCAACGTCCTGACTTTC
CDR3aa: CASSGGQSSGANVLTF

abundance: .
j_gene: TRBJ1-5
d_gene: .
v_gene: TRBV7-2
len: 13
CDR3nt: TGTGCCAGCAGCTTACTAAATTCTCAGCCCCAGCATTTT
CDR3aa: CASSLLNSQPQHF

abundance: .
j_gene: TRBJ1-3
d_gene: .
v_gene: TRBV7-3
len: 13
CDR3nt: TGTGCCAGCAGCCAGGGGTTAGAAAACACCATATATTTT
CDR3aa: CASSQGLENTIYF

abundance: .
j_gene: TRBJ2-1
d_gene: TRBD2
v_gene: TRBV6-5
len: 16
CDR3nt: TGTGCCAGCAGTTCCTCCGGGACTACCCTCTACAATGAGCAGTTCTTC
CDR3aa: CASSSSGTTLYNEQFF

abundance: .
j_gene: TRBJ2-6
d_gene: TRBD1
v_gene: TRBV5-1
len: 17
CDR3nt: TGCGCCAGCAGCTTGGGGAGGACAGGCTCTGGGGCCAACGTCCTGACTTTC
CDR3aa: CASSLGRTGSGANVLTF

abundance: .
j_gene: TRBJ1-1
d_gene: .
v_gene: TRBV29-1
len: 13
CDR3nt: TGCAGCGTTGAAGATCGATTGAGGCCTGAAGCTTTCTTT
CDR3aa: CSVEDRLRPEAFF

abundance: .
j_gene: TRBJ1-6
d_gene: .
v_gene: TRBV9
len: 14
CDR3nt: TGTGCCAGCAGCTCAGGGGTAGTGAATTCACCCCTCCACTTT
CDR3aa: CASSSGVVNSPLHF

abundance: few
j_gene: TRBJ2-1
d_gene: TRBD2
v_gene: TRBV4-1
len: 13
CDR3nt: TGCGCCAGCAGCCAAGTAGCAACGGGGGGGCCTGTCTTC
CDR3aa: CASSQVATGGPVF

abundance: .
j_gene: TRBJ2-7
d_gene: TRBD2
v_gene: TRBV5-6
len: 15
CDR3nt: TGTGCCAGCCGGAGGGCTAGCGGGGGGATATACGAGCAGTACTTC
CDR3aa: CASRRASGGIYEQYF

abundance: .
j_gene: TRBJ2-5
d_gene: .
v_gene: TRBV10-3
len: 13
CDR3nt: TGTGCCACTCTCGGGGAGCACCCGGAACCCCAGTACTTC
CDR3aa: CATLGEHPEPQYF

abundance: .
j_gene: TRBJ2-2
d_gene: .
v_gene: TRBV3-1/TRBV3-2
len: 15
CDR3nt: TGTGCCAGCAGCCCGTTCAAGGGGCGCACCGGGGAGCTGTTTTTT
CDR3aa: CASSPFKGRTGELFF

abundance: few
j_gene: TRBJ2-7
d_gene: TRBD1
v_gene: TRBV5-1
len: 14
CDR3nt: TGCGCCAGCAGCCCGACAGGGGGCGGCTACGAGCAGTACTTC
CDR3aa: CASSPTGGGYEQYF

abundance: few
j_gene: TRBJ1-2
d_gene: TRBD1
v_gene: TRBV6-5
len: 16
CDR3nt: TGTGCCAGCAGTTACTCCCGGGACAGCCCGGCGCATGGCTACACCTTC
CDR3aa: CASSYSRDSPAHGYTF

abundance: .
j_gene: TRBJ1-6
d_gene: TRBD1
v_gene: TRBV18
len: 15
CDR3nt: TGTGCCAGCTCACCAGACAGGGGTCTATACTCACCCCTCCACTTT
CDR3aa: CASSPDRGLYSPLHF

abundance: few
j_gene: TRBJ1-1
d_gene: .
v_gene: TRBV4-1
len: 14
CDR3nt: TGCGCCAGCAGCCAGGACAGTTACATCTCTGAAGCTTTCTTT
CDR3aa: CASSQDSYISEAFF

abundance: .
j_gene: TRBJ1-1
d_gene: .
v_gene: TRBV2
len: 12
CDR3nt: TGTGCCAGCAGTTTTCCGGGCACTGAAGCTTTCTTT
CDR3aa: CASSFPGTEAFF

abundance: .
j_gene: TRBJ1-2
d_gene: .
v_gene: TRBV27
len: 16
CDR3nt: TGTGCCAGCAGTTTGGCCCCTCGGGGGGGGAACGATGGCTACACCTTC
CDR3aa: CASSLAPRGGNDGYTF

abundance: .
j_gene: TRBJ1-5
d_gene: .
v_gene: TRBV19
len: 17
CDR3nt: TGTGCCAGTAGTATAGATCCGGGCCACAGGTTCAATCAGCCCCAGCATTTT
CDR3aa: CASSIDPGHRFNQPQHF

abundance: .
j_gene: TRBJ2-3
d_gene: TRBD2
v_gene: TRBV6-4
len: 15
CDR3nt: TGTGCCAGCATGTTGACTAGCGGGGGCACAGATACGCAGTATTTT
CDR3aa: CASMLTSGGTDTQYF

abundance: .
j_gene: TRBJ1-4
d_gene: .
v_gene: TRBV29-1
len: 11
CDR3nt: TGCAGCGGACGACTTAATGAAAAACTGTTTTTT
CDR3aa: CSGRLNEKLFF